This T cell receptor (beta chain) was captured in a study of cytomegalovirus exposure and HLA in healthy donors. Findings and caveats of the study: According to a subsequent analysis, TCR clusters identified in the first cohort showed a tendency to co-occur across the roughly 130 validation repertoires. Confirmation in vitro established that a few CMV-associated chains were specific for CMV antigens. Rarity held for most TCR sequences, but there were some public TCRs that occurred in many donors.

CDR1 MRHNA and CDR2 SNTAGT come from the germline V gene. Unmatched junction bases numbered 3, after V lost 8 bases and J lost 5 bases. CDR3 length: 13 residues. TCRdb's copy holds only in-frame clones and misses some; the assay was immunoSEQ multiplex PCR. The sample lists 150,000 to 200,000 clones, roughly nine tenths occurring once. As regards this clone: What it binds is unknown.

The sequenced sample was PBMCs. This clonotype was sampled from a man aged 18 to 29 in good health and CMV-seropositive. This chain connects TRBV6-4 to TRBJ2-2; 9 nucleotides align to TRBD1. CDR3 in DNA: TGTGCCAGCGGGACAGGGAGGACCGGGGAGCTGTTTTTT. This encodes CASGTGRTGELFF.